These 18 T cell receptor beta chains came from one sample sequenced in a study of blood T cell repertoires in COVID-19. The repertoire was sequenced with immunoSEQ multiplex PCR; TCRdb's copy has only in-frame clones and lacks some. Seen here are some 140,000 clones, 80% to 90% observed once, and the top ten hold 18%. Material: peripheral blood. The source of these receptors is a man in his fifties with active or convalescent COVID-19.

This rearrangement joins TRBV7-9 to TRBJ1-6; D is unclear. This CDR3 is built from 14 residues. Looked up from germline, CDR1 is SEHNR and CDR2 is FQNEAQ (reference sequence). The V and J ends lost 2 bases and 7 bases respectively, with 9 bases between them. The CDR3 DNA follows: TGTGCCAGCAGCTTACGACACGAGAATTCACCCCTCCACTTT. Protein sequence: CASSLRHENSPLHF. The entire variable domain, with the rest obtained from reference TRBV7-9 and TRBJ1-6, is as follows: DTGVSQNPRHKITKRGQNVTFRCDPISEHNRLYWYRQTLGQGPEFLTYFQNEAQLEKSRLLSDRFSAERPKGSFSTLEIQRTEQGDSAMYLCASSLRHENSPLHFGNGTRLTVT.

The chain recombines TRBV19 with TRBJ1-5, with D maybe TRBD1 (5 bases). The CDR3 contains 13 residues. In germline, CDR1 is LNHDA, CDR2 SQIVND (reference sequence). V lost 7 bases, J lost 6 bases, and 13 bases lay in between. The CDR3 coding sequence is TGTGCCAGTATAGGGGTTTTAGGTCAGCCCCAGCATTTT. Protein: CASIGVLGQPQHF.

The chain carries TRBV7-8 and TRBJ1-3; D unclear. Trimming stripped 6 bases from V and 0 bases from J, with 9 bases between. CDR1 is SGHVS and CDR2 is FQNEAQ in the germline V gene. The CDR3 is 14 residues long. CDR3 region: CASRQAYSGNTIYF. CDR3 coding DNA: TGTGCCAGCAGGCAAGCTTACTCTGGAAACACCATATATTTT.

The chain carries TRBV3-1 (or the pseudogene TRBV3-2) and TRBJ2-1, with D unresolved. Germline V gives CDR1 LGHDT, CDR2 YNNKEL (reference sequence). This CDR3 comprises 13 residues. V was clipped by 1 base and J by 8 bases, with 9 bases between them. In DNA, the CDR3 is TGTGCCAGCAGCCAAGTGGCGGTGGATGAGCAGTTCTTC. Protein: CASSQVAVDEQFF.

This clone has just one count. The V gene is TRBV24-1, the J gene TRBJ2-3; 9 positions agree with TRBD1. The V gene end was trimmed by 3 bases and the J gene end by 1 base; junction bases not matched to a gene: 7. The CDR3 contains 17 residues. The V gene's germline CDR1 is KGHDR and CDR2 SFDVKD. The CDR3 nucleotides are TGTGCCACCAGTGATGGGGGACAGGGCGGCGGCACAGATACGCAGTATTTT. Translated: CATSDGGQGGGTDTQYF.

The chain joins TRBV28 to TRBJ2-7; the match to TRBD1 covers 9 bases. Germline V gives CDR1 MDHEN, CDR2 SYDVKM. The J segment lost 3 bases and the V segment lost 6 bases, leaving 12 bases of the junction unmatched. The CDR3 sequence is 16 residues long. The CDR3 protein is CASSRARTGVNYEQYF. The DNA of the CDR3 is TGTGCCAGCAGCAGAGCCCGGACAGGGGTAAACTACGAGCAGTACTTC.

The chain couples TRBV28 to TRBJ2-5, with D possibly matching TRBD2 (7 bases). Trimming removed 4 bases from V and 3 bases from J, with 27 bases in between. The CDR3 runs 19 residues. CDR1 MDHEN and CDR2 SYDVKM come from the germline V gene. CDR3 sequence: CASSSGRHGEGEREETQYF. The CDR3 DNA reads TGTGCCAGCAGTTCGGGACGCCACGGGGAGGGGGAGAGGGAAGAGACCCAGTACTTC.

V gene TRBV6-1 combines with J gene TRBJ1-6, with TRBD1 as a possible D gene (5 bases). V lost 1 base, J lost 1 base, and 14 bases lay in between. Germline-derived CDR1 and CDR2 are MNHNS and SASEGT. The CDR3 length is 18 residues. CDR3 sequence reads: CASSEVGRRRSYNSPLHF. The CDR3 DNA is TGTGCCAGCAGTGAAGTGGGGCGGAGAAGGTCCTATAATTCACCCCTCCACTTT.

The chain is built from TRBV3-1 (or the pseudogene TRBV3-2) and TRBJ2-7; 9 bases agree with TRBD2. CDR3 length: 16 residues. Germline V lookup: CDR1 LGHDT, CDR2 YNNKEL (reference sequence). V trimming: 3 bases; J trimming: 5 bases; junction bases outside the gene matches: 11. The CDR3 loop reads CASSQAGGGVLDEQYF. Here the CDR3 DNA reads TGTGCCAGCAGCCAGGCGGGCGGGGGGGTTTTGGACGAGCAGTACTTC.

The V call is TRBV6-1, the J call TRBJ2-1; maybe TRBD1 (5 bases). The CDR3 spans 15 residues. Germline CDR1 MNHNS, CDR2 SASEGT. V was cut by 2 bases and J by 8 bases, with 16 bases left in between. The CDR3, as DNA: TGTGCCAGCAGTGAAAGTCAGGGCATTGGGTATGAGCAGTTCTTC. It specifies CASSESQGIGYEQFF.

J is TRBJ1-5 and V is TRBV28; TRBD1 agrees at 7 bases. This CDR3 region has 16 residues. Germline V CDR1 and CDR2: MDHEN, SYDVKM. The trim removed 6 bases at V and 1 base at J, leaving 9 bases unmatched. The CDR3 DNA reads as TGTGCCAGCAGGCGTTTGGCGACAGGGAGCAATCAGCCCCAGCATTTT. Amino acids: CASRRLATGSNQPQHF.

The rearrangement joins TRBV15 to TRBJ2-3; D might be TRBD2 (6 bases). The germline V and J ends were trimmed by 2 bases and 0 bases, with 21 bases remaining between them. Germline V lookup: CDR1 LNHNV, CDR2 YYDKDF (reference sequence). CDR3 length: 19 amino acids. The CDR3 sequence: CATSRSAASAGTSTDTQYF. CDR3 nucleotides: TGTGCCACCAGCAGATCCGCCGCGTCTGCGGGAACTAGCACAGATACGCAGTATTTT.

The chain is built from TRBV5-4 and TRBJ1-5; 8 positions match TRBD1. The CDR3 loop spans 17 amino acids. Germline values: CDR1 SGHNT, CDR2 YYREEE (reference sequence). V shed 4 bases and J 1 base; nucleotides not matched to a gene: 10. CDR3 protein: CASSRSDRVVSNQPQHF. The DNA of the CDR3 is TGTGCCAGCAGCCGTTCGGACAGGGTTGTAAGCAATCAGCCCCAGCATTTT.

This chain joins TRBV6-1 and TRBJ2-3, with 8 nucleotides matching TRBD1. Trimming removed 7 bases from V and 3 bases from J; junction bases left unmatched: 6. Germline-derived CDR1 and CDR2 are MNHNS and SASEGT. This CDR3 comprises 14 residues. The DNA of the CDR3 is TGTGCCAGCACCCAGGACAGGGCGACAGATACGCAGTATTTT. This sequence encodes CASTQDRATDTQYF.

V gene TRBV5-1 combines with J gene TRBJ2-3; D uncertain. Per germline, CDR1 SGHRS and CDR2 YFSETQ. The CDR3 consists of 13 residues. The germline V and J ends were trimmed by 0 bases and 8 bases, with 10 bases remaining between them. CDR3 DNA: TGCGCCAGCAGCTTGGAGACGGGTCGTACGCAGTATTTT. It is translated as CASSLETGRTQYF.

This chain joins TRBV3-1 (or the pseudogene TRBV3-2) and TRBJ2-1, with TRBD1 identical over 7 bases. The germline CDR1 and CDR2 sequences are LGHDT and YNNKEL (reference sequence). CDR3 size: 16 residues. V lost 1 base to trimming and J lost 4 bases; unmatched junction nucleotides: 7. The DNA of the CDR3 is TGTGCCAGCAGCCAAGGGGTAGGGACAGCATACAATGAGCAGTTCTTC. This sequence encodes CASSQGVGTAYNEQFF.

V gene TRBV18 combines with J gene TRBJ1-1; D unresolved. Trimming took 6 bases from V and 0 from J, leaving 14 bases between them. Germline assignment: CDR1 KGHSH and CDR2 LQKENI. CDR3 length: 15 residues. CDR3 nucleotides: TGTGCCAGCTCCGGAGCCGGTTTCCTGAACACTGAAGCTTTCTTT. Its translation: CASSGAGFLNTEAFF.

The chain links TRBV2 to TRBJ2-7, with unresolved D. Trimming left V 5 bases short and J 4 bases short, with 15 bases between. Germline V gene lookup returns CDR1 SNHLY and CDR2 FYNNEI. The CDR3 consists of 14 residues. The CDR3 spells CASSPRLSGYEQYF. For the CDR3, the DNA is TGTGCCAGCAGTCCTCGCTTATCCGGGTACGAGCAGTACTTC.